These 25 T cell receptor beta chains were all obtained from the same sample, sequenced in a study of OX40 agonist ivuxolimab in advanced cancers. Clones were sequenced by immunoSEQ multiplex PCR, and TCRdb holds only the in-frame ones, with some missing. The sample holds 96,000 or so clones; approximately 80% are singletons and the top ten take roughly 5.2%. Sequences were derived from CD4+ or CD8+ T cells sorted from blood, sampled in a trial of the OX40 agonist ivuxolimab. All receptors come from an adult with an advanced solid tumor such as melanoma, head and neck, liver or kidney cancer.

The chain uses TRBV5-6 and TRBJ2-7; no definite D call. CDR1 is SGHDT and CDR2 is YYEEEE in the germline V gene. The CDR3 is made up of 13 amino acids. Trimming left V 1 base short and J 0 bases short, with 5 bases between. CDR3 in amino acids: CASSLLGSYEQYF. The CDR3 DNA is TGTGCCAGCAGCTTGTTGGGCTCCTACGAGCAGTACTTC.

J is TRBJ1-1 and V is TRBV30; unclear D gene. Trimming stripped 2 bases from V and 11 bases from J, with 15 bases between. Germline CDR1 is GTSNPN and CDR2 is SVGIG (reference sequence). The CDR3 runs to 12 residues. CDR3 nucleotides: TGTGCCTGGAGTCGTCGGGAGATCTCCGCTTTCTTT. Its protein is CAWSRREISAFF.

The V call is TRBV5-8, the J call TRBJ1-2, with a tentative D call TRBD1 (5 bases). CDR3 size: 15 residues. The ends were cut back, 4 bases at V and 6 bases at J, with 19 bases in the middle. CDR1 and CDR2 (germline): SGHTS, YDEGEE. DNA of the CDR3: TGTGCCAGCAGCCAAAGGCCTGGGGGACGGAATGGCTACACCTTC. Translated: CASSQRPGGRNGYTF.

The chain is built from TRBV7-2 and TRBJ2-1; the D is unclear. Germline CDR1 reads SGHTA; CDR2 reads FQGNSA. V lost 3 bases, J lost 4 bases, and 10 bases lay in between. This CDR3 spans 14 amino acids. CDR3 in amino acids: CASSFGRPYNEQFF. The CDR3 DNA reads as TGTGCCAGCAGCTTTGGACGGCCATACAATGAGCAGTTCTTC.

This chain links TRBV28 with TRBJ1-2; D is possibly TRBD1 (5 bases). The length of the CDR3 is 14 residues. The ends were cut back, 4 bases at V and 8 bases at J, with 17 bases in the middle. Germline V gives CDR1 MDHEN, CDR2 SYDVKM. In DNA, the CDR3 is TGTGCCAGCAGTTCATATCCCGAGACAGAAGGCTACACCTTC. Translation: CASSSYPETEGYTF.

This clone has only one observation. The V call is TRBV5-1, the J call TRBJ1-5; D perhaps matches TRBD1 (6 bases). The CDR3 is 15 amino acids. The germline CDR1 and CDR2 sequences are SGHRS and YFSETQ. The V and J ends lost 0 bases and 5 bases respectively, with 12 bases between them. The CDR3 DNA sequence: TGCGCCAGCAGCTTGGATACAGGGCTGGATCAGCCCCAGCATTTT. Amino acid sequence: CASSLDTGLDQPQHF.

V is TRBV5-6 and J is TRBJ2-2, with TRBD1 as a possible D gene (5 bases). Germline V gives CDR1 SGHDT, CDR2 YYEEEE. Trimming removed 5 bases from V and 5 bases from J, with 10 bases in between. This CDR3 is 13 amino acids long. The CDR3 spells CASRVQGTGELFF. CDR3 DNA: TGTGCCAGCAGGGTCCAGGGTACCGGGGAGCTGTTTTTT.

The chain uses TRBV29-1 and TRBJ2-2, with 7 bases lining up with TRBD1. The CDR3 is 16 amino acids. V lost 1 base and J lost 5; bases outside the gene matches: 10. Germline CDR1 reads SQVTM; CDR2 reads ANQGSEA. CDR3 nucleotides: TGCAGCGTTGAAGGCATCCCCACAGGGGCTACCGGGGAGCTGTTTTTT. This gives the protein CSVEGIPTGATGELFF.

In its sample, this clone was seen once. J is TRBJ1-2 and V is TRBV19; D perhaps matches TRBD1 (6 bases). The length of the CDR3 is 16 residues. V was pared by 4 bases and J by 3 bases, with 18 bases between. Germline V gene data show CDR1 as LNHDA and CDR2 as SQIVND (reference sequence). CDR3 amino acids: CASSTQGGRPDYGYTF. CDR3 DNA: TGTGCCAGTAGTACACAGGGAGGGAGGCCCGACTATGGCTACACCTTC. Full variable domain (missing parts from reference TRBV19 and TRBJ1-2): DGGITQSPKYLFRKEGQNVTLSCEQNLNHDAMYWYRQDPGQGLRLIYYSQIVNDFQKGDIAEGYSVSREKKESFPLTVTSAQKNPTAFYLCASSTQGGRPDYGYTFGSGTRLTVV.

This clone has a handful of counts. The chain links TRBV4-3 to TRBJ2-7, with TRBD1 matching over 8 bases. The length of the CDR3 is 15 residues. In germline, CDR1 is LGHNA, CDR2 YSLEER. Unmatched junction bases numbered 3, after V lost 1 base and J lost 1 base. CDR3 region: CASSQGQGPSYEQYF. In DNA, the CDR3 is TGCGCCAGCAGCCAAGGACAGGGGCCTTCCTACGAGCAGTACTTC.

The J gene is TRBJ2-7, the V gene TRBV7-9; possibly TRBD1 for D (6 bases). The CDR3 runs 14 residues. Trimming pared 5 bases from V and 5 bases from J, leaving 16 bases between. Germline CDR1 is SEHNR and CDR2 is FQNEAQ (reference sequence). The CDR3 loop reads CASSPGTRGHEQYF. CDR3 bases: TGTGCCAGCAGCCCCGGGACACGGGGCCACGAGCAGTACTTC.

The gene calls are TRBV29-1 and TRBJ1-1; D remains unclear. Germline CDR1 and CDR2: SQVTM and ANQGSEA. This CDR3 has 11 amino acids. Trimming removed 5 bases at V and 3 bases at J, with 7 bases between. The chain's CDR3 is CSVSRHTEAFF. CDR3 nucleotides: TGCAGCGTTTCGAGACACACTGAAGCTTTCTTT.

This clone was observed a handful of times. The rearrangement links TRBV6-5 to TRBJ1-6; the D is unclear. This CDR3 spans 15 amino acids. The V end was cut by 6 bases, the J end by 0 bases, with 9 bases between. CDR1 and CDR2 from the germline V gene are MNHEY and SVGAGI. This CDR3 reads CASSLRSSYNSPLHF. DNA for the CDR3: TGTGCCAGCAGCCTCAGGAGCTCCTATAATTCACCCCTCCACTTT.

The chain joins TRBV5-4 to TRBJ2-1, with a tentative D call TRBD2 (6 bases). Germline CDR1 and CDR2: SGHNT and YYREEE (reference sequence). Trimming cost V 0 bases and J 1 base, with 11 bases left between them. CDR3 size: 16 residues. The CDR3 DNA sequence: TGTGCCAGCAGCTTGGGGCTTGGGGGGTCCTACAATGAGCAGTTCTTC. It codes for CASSLGLGGSYNEQFF.

The V and J genes are TRBV5-1 and TRBJ2-5; the D is unclear. V was shortened by 0 bases and J by 3 bases, with 9 bases between the two germline ends. This CDR3 is 14 amino acids long. CDR1 SGHRS and CDR2 YFSETQ come from the germline V gene. In DNA, the CDR3 is TGCGCCAGCAGCTTGGTGCCAGGCGAAGAGACCCAGTACTTC. Translating it yields CASSLVPGEETQYF.

This rearrangement joins TRBV6-5 to TRBJ1-2; perhaps TRBD1 as D (5 bases). The germline V gene encodes CDR1 MNHEY and CDR2 SVGAGI. The V and J ends lost 0 bases and 5 bases respectively, with 13 bases between them. This CDR3 comprises 15 residues. The CDR3 is CASSYSPGTPYGYTF. For the CDR3, the DNA is TGTGCCAGCAGTTACTCGCCAGGGACCCCTTATGGCTACACCTTC.

The rearrangement joins TRBV7-9 to TRBJ1-5; D is undetermined. The CDR3 spans 12 residues. The germline V gene has CDR1 SEHNR and CDR2 FQNEAQ (reference sequence). Trimming took off 5 bases at V and 5 bases at J, with 7 bases between the two ends. CDR3 protein: CASSQDDQPQHF. Here the CDR3 DNA reads TGTGCCAGCAGCCAGGACGATCAGCCCCAGCATTTT.

The chain recombines TRBV30 with TRBJ1-5, with D hard to call. The CDR3 consists of 16 residues. V was cut by 2 bases and J by 0 bases, with 14 bases left in between. In germline, CDR1 is GTSNPN, CDR2 SVGIG (reference sequence). In nucleotides, the CDR3 is TGTGCCTGGAGTCGCCCCCCGAGTGATAGCAATCAGCCCCAGCATTTT. It specifies CAWSRPPSDSNQPQHF.

This sequence joins TRBV11-2 and TRBJ2-7, with 7 bases fitting TRBD2. The CDR3 has 14 residues. V shed 8 bases and J 3 bases; nucleotides not matched to a gene: 10. Looked up from germline, CDR1 is SGHAT and CDR2 is FQNNGV. CDR3 nucleotides: TGTGCCAGCGCCCCGGGGGGAATGAACTACGAGCAGTACTTC. Its translation is CASAPGGMNYEQYF.

The chain combines TRBV27 with TRBJ1-1; no clear D gene. The V gene's germline CDR1 is MNHEY and CDR2 SMNVEV (reference sequence). V lost 3 bases to trimming and J lost 7 bases, with 21 bases between them. CDR3 length equals 16 residues. In DNA, the CDR3 is TGTGCCAGCAGTTTTTTGGCCCCTGAGTGGGGTGGTGAAGCTTTCTTT. It yields the protein CASSFLAPEWGGEAFF.

This clone was recorded a few times. The V and J genes are TRBV18 and TRBJ1-1; the match to TRBD1 covers 9 bases. V dropped 6 bases and J dropped 4; count of bases not matched to a gene: 6. Germline CDR1 KGHSH, CDR2 LQKENI. The CDR3 consists of 14 residues. This CDR3 is CASSLQGAVTEAFF. The CDR3 nucleotides read TGTGCCAGCTCCCTACAGGGGGCTGTCACTGAAGCTTTCTTT.

The chain employs TRBV19 and TRBJ2-4; D is perhaps TRBD2 (7 bases). CDR3 length: 15 amino acids. Germline V gene lookup returns CDR1 LNHDA and CDR2 SQIVND (reference sequence). The germline V and J ends were trimmed by 1 base and 8 bases, with 15 bases remaining between them. DNA of the CDR3: TGTGCCAGTAGTATAGGCCGGGGGGCGAGGGACATTCAGTACTTC. As protein: CASSIGRGARDIQYF.

V is TRBV6-4 and J is TRBJ2-3; 10 bases match TRBD2. V shed 2 bases, J shed 8 bases, and the junction held 10 bases outside the gene matches. The CDR3 runs to 16 residues. The germline gives CDR1 MRHNA, CDR2 SNTAGT. The CDR3 loop is CASSDLSSGRSGTQYF. The CDR3 nucleotides are TGTGCCAGCAGTGACCTGTCTAGCGGGAGATCCGGTACGCAGTATTTT.

The J gene is TRBJ2-7, the V gene TRBV6-6; D gene unclear. Germline CDR1 MNHNY, CDR2 SVGAGI (reference sequence). V lost 0 bases to trimming and J lost 0 bases, with 12 bases between them. The CDR3 totals 16 residues. The CDR3 loop reads CASSYSKSQLSYEQYF. In DNA form, the CDR3 reads TGTGCCAGCAGTTACTCGAAATCACAGCTCTCCTACGAGCAGTACTTC.

The chain carries TRBV10-3 and TRBJ2-5; D possibly matches TRBD1 or TRBD2 (5 bases each). The CDR3 has 14 residues. V dropped 6 bases and J dropped 0 bases, with 11 bases sitting between them. The germline V gene encodes CDR1 ENHRY and CDR2 SYGVKD. CDR3 bases: TGTGCCATCAGCGGGGACCCCGACCAAGAGACCCAGTACTTC. Translation gives CAISGDPDQETQYF.